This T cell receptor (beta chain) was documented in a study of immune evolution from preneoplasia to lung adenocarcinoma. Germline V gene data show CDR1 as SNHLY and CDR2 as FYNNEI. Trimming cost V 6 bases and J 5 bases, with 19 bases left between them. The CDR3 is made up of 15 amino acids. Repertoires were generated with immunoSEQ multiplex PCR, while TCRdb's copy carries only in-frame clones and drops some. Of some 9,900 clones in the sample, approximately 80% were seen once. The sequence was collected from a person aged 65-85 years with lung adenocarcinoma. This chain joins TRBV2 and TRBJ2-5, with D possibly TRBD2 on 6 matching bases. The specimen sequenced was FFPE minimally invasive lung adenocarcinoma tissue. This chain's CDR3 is CASSEWGIGRETQYF. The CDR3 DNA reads TGTGCCAGCAGCGAATGGGGAATAGGGAGGGAGACCCAGTACTTC.